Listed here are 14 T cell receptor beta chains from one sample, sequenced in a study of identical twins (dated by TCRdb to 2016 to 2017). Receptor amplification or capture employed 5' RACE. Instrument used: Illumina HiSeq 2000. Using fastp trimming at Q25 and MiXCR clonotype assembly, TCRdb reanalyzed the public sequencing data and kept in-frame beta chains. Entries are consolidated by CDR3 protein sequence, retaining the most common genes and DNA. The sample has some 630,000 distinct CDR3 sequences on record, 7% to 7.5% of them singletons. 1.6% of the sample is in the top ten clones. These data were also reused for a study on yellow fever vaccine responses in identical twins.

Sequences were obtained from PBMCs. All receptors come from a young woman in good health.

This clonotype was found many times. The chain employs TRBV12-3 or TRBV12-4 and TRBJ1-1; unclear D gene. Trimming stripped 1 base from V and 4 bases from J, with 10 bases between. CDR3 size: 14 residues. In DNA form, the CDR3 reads TGTGCCAGCAGTTTAGTATCCGAGCTCACTGAAGCTTTCTTT. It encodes CASSLVSELTEAFF.

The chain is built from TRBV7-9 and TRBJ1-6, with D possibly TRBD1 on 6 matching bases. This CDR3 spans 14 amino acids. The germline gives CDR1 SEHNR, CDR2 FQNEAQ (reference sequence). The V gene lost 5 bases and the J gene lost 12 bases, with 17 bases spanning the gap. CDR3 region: CASSPPGANRPLHF. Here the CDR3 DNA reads TGTGCCAGCAGCCCTCCGGGGGCCAATAGACCCCTCCACTTT.

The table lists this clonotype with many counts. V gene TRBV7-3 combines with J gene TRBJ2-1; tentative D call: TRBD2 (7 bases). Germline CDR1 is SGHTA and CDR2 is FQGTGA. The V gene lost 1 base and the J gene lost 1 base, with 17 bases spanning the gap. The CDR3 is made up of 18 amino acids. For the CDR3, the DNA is TGTGCCAGCAGCTTAAAGGGGGGGGAGGAACGTTCCTACAATGAGCAGTTCTTC. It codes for CASSLKGGEERSYNEQFF.

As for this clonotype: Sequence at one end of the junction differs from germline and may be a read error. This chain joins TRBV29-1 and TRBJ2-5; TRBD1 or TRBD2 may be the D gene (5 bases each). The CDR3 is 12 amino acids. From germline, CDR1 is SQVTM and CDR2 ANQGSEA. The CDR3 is CSVGRGQETQCF. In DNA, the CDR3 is TGCAGCGTTGGCCGGGGCCAAGAGACCCAGTGCTTC.

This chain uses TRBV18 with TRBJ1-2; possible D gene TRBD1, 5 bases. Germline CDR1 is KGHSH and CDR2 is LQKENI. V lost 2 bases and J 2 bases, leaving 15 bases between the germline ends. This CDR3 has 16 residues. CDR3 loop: CASSPDKGNLNYGYTF. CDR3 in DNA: TGTGCCAGCTCACCAGACAAGGGGAACCTCAACTATGGCTACACCTTC.

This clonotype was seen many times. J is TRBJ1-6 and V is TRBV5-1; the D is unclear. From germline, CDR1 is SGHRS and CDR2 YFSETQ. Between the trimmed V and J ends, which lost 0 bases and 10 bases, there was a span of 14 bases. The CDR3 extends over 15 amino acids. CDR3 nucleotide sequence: TGCGCCAGCAGCTTGGATCCAGGAGACGGATCACCCCTCCACTTT. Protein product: CASSLDPGDGSPLHF. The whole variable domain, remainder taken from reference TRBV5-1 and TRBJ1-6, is KAGVTQTPRYLIKTRGQQVTLSCSPISGHRSVSWYQQTPGQGLQFLFEYFSETQRNKGNFPGRFSGRQFSNSRSEMNVSTLELGDSALYLCASSLDPGDGSPLHFGNGTRLTVT.

CDR3 region: CSVVTLDRGISYTF. The CDR3 DNA reads TGCAGCGTTGTGACCCTGGACAGGGGAATTAGCTACACCTTC. The rearrangement joins TRBV29-1 to TRBJ1-2, with 9 bases lining up with TRBD1. The trim removed 4 bases at V and 9 bases at J, leaving 12 bases unmatched. CDR1 is SQVTM, CDR2 ANQGSEA, per germline. The CDR3 sequence is 14 residues long.

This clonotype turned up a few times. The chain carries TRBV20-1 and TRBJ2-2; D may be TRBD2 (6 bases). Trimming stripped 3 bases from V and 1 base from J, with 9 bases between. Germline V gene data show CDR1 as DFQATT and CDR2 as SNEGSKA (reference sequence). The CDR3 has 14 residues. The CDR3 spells CSASFSGNTGELFF. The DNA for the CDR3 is TGCAGTGCTAGTTTTAGCGGGAACACCGGGGAGCTGTTTTTT.

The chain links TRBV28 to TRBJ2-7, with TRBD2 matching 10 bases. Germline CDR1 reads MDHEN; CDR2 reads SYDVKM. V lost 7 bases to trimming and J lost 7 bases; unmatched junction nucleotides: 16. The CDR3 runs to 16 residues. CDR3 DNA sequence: TGTGCCAGCATTACTGGGACGGGGACTAGCGTGAGGGAGCAGTACTTC. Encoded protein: CASITGTGTSVREQYF.

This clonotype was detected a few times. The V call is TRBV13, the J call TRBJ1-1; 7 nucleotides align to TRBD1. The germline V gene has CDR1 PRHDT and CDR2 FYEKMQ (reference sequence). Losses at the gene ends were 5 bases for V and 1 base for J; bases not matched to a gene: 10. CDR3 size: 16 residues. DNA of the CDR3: TGTGCCAGCAGCCCTAGACAGGGCCGCCCGAACACTGAAGCTTTCTTT. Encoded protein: CASSPRQGRPNTEAFF.

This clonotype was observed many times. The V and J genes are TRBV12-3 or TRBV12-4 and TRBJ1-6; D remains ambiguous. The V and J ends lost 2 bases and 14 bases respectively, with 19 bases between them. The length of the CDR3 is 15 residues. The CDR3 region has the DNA TGTGCCAGCAGTTTAAATCAGGTGGGCAGACGGTCCCTCCACTTT. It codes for CASSLNQVGRRSLHF.

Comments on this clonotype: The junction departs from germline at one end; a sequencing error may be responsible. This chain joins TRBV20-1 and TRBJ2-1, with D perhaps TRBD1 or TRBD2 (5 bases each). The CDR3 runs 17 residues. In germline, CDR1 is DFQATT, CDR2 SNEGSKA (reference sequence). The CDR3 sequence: CCARLWDPGPTVNEQFF. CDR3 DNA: TGCTGTGCTAGATTGTGGGACCCCGGGCCCACAGTCAATGAGCAGTTCTTC.

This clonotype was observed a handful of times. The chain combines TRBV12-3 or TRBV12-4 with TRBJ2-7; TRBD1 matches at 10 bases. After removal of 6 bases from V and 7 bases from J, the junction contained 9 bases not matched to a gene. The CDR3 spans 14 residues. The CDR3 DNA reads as TGTGCCAGCAGCCGGACAGGGGGGGCTCGGGAGCAGTACTTC. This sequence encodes CASSRTGGAREQYF.

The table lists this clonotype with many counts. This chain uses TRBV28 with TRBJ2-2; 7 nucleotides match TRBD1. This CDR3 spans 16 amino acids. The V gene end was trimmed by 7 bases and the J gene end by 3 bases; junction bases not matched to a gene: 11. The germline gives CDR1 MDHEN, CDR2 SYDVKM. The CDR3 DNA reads TGTGCCAGCAACAACCGACAGGGCGGGTACACCGGGGAGCTGTTTTTT. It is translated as CASNNRQGGYTGELFF. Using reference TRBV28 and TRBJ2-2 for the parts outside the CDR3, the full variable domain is DVKVTQSSRYLVKRTGEKVFLECVQDMDHENMFWYRQDPGLGLRLIYFSYDVKMKEKGDIPEGYSVSREKKERFSLILESASTNQTSMYLCASNNRQGGYTGELFFGEGSRLTVL.